Listed below are T cell receptor beta chains from one sample, sequenced in a study of blood T cells in healthy people across ages. Each CDR3 protein gets one entry after TCRdb re-called the 5' RACE reads with MiXCR. Among roughly 1.9 million distinct CDR3 sequences, about two fifths were seen once, and the ten largest hold 20% to 25%. The sequencing sample was made of blood. Source of these receptors: a human donor in good health. Both conserved end residues are part of each CDR3. Fields, in order: V gene, J gene, CDR3 protein.

TRBV27	.	CASSLSTGGDHEQYF
TRBV27	TRBJ2-1	CASSQRKGLQNEQFF
TRBV29-1	TRBJ2-1	CSVVSTGSYNEQFF
TRBV6-4	TRBJ2-1	CASSVDRGNDEQFF
TRBV20-1	TRBJ1-2	CSAAWTGVYYGYTF
TRBV5-1	TRBJ1-2	CASSLDPGQGAYGYTF
TRBV12-5	TRBJ2-1	CASGSGGRGSEQFF
TRBV2	TRBJ1-5	CASSVGTEIQPQHF
TRBV6-2/TRBV6-3	TRBJ1-2	CASNRRQDADDGYTF
TRBV6-4	TRBJ1-6	CASSDARLAYNSPLHF
TRBV7-7	TRBJ2-5	CASSAGLAGTQETQYF
TRBV5-1	TRBJ2-3	CASSFRLAGTDTQYF
TRBV7-9	TRBJ2-5	CASSPYTEATQYF
TRBV20-1	.	CSASNIQVFAEQYF
TRBV29-1	TRBJ2-2	CSVGTNTGELFF
TRBV20-1	TRBJ2-1	CSARDLRQGQGYNEQFF